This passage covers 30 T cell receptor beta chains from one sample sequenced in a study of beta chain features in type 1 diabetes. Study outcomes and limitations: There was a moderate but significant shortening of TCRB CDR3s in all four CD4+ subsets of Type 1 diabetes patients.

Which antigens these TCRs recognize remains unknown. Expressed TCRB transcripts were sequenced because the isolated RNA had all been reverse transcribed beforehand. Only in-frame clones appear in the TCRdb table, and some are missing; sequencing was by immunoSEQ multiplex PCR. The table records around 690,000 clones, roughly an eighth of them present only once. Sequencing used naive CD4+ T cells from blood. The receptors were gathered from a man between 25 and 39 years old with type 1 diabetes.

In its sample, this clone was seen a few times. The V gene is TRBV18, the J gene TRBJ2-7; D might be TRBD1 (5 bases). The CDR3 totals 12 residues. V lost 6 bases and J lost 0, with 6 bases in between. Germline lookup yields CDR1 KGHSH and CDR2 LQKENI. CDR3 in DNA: TGTGCCAGCTCCACAGGCTCCTACGAGCAGTACTTC. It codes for CASSTGSYEQYF.

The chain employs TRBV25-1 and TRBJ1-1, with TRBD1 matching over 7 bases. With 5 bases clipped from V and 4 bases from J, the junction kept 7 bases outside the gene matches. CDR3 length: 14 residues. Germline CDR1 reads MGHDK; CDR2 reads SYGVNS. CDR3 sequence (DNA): TGTGCCAGCAGTAATATACAGGGGACCACTGAAGCTTTCTTT. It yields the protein CASSNIQGTTEAFF.

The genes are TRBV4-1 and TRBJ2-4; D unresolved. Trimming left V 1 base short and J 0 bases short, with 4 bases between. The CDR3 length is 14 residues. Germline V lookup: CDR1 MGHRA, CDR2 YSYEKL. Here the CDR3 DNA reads TGCGCCAGCAGCCAAGGGTTAGCCAAAAACATTCAGTACTTC. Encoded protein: CASSQGLAKNIQYF.

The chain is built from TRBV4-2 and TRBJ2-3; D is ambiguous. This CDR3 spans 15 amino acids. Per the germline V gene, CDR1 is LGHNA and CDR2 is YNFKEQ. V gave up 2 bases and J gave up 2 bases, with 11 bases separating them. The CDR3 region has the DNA TGTGCCAGCAGCCAAAGATCGGAACCCACAGATACGCAGTATTTT. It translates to CASSQRSEPTDTQYF.

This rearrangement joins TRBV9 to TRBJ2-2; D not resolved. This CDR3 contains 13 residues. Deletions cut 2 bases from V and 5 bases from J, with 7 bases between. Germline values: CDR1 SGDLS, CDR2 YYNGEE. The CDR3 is CASSVKLTGELFF. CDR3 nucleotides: TGTGCCAGCAGCGTCAAGTTAACCGGGGAGCTGTTTTTT.

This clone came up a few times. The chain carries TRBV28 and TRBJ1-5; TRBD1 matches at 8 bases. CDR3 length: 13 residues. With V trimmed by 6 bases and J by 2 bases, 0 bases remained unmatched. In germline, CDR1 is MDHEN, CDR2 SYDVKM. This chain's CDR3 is CASRDRGNQPQHF. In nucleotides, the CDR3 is TGTGCCAGCAGGGACAGGGGCAATCAGCCCCAGCATTTT. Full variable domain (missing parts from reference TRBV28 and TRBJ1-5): DVKVTQSSRYLVKRTGEKVFLECVQDMDHENMFWYRQDPGLGLRLIYFSYDVKMKEKGDIPEGYSVSREKKERFSLILESASTNQTSMYLCASRDRGNQPQHFGDGTRLSIL.

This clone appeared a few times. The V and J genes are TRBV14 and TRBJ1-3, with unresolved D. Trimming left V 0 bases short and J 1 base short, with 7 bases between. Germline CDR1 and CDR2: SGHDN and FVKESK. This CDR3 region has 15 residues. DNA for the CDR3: TGTGCCAGCAGCCAAGATCGGGGATCTGGAAACACCATATATTTT. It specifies CASSQDRGSGNTIYF.

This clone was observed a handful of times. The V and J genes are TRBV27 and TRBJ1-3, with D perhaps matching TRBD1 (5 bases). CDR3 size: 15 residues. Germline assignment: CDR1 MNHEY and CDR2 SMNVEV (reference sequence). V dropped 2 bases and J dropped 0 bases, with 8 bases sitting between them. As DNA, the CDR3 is TGTGCCAGCAGTTTACGGGGCATCTCTGGAAACACCATATATTTT. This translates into CASSLRGISGNTIYF.

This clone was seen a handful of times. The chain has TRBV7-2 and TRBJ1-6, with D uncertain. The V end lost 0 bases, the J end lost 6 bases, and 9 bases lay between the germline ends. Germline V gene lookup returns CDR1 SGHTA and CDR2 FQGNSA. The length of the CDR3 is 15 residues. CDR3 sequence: CASSLAARPNSPLHF. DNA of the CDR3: TGTGCCAGCAGCTTAGCGGCCAGGCCTAATTCACCCCTCCACTTT. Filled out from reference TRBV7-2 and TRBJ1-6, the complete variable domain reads GAGVSQSPSNKVTEKGKDVELRCDPISGHTALYWYRQSLGQGLEFLIYFQGNSAPDKSGLPSDRFSAERTGGSVSTLTIQRTQQEDSAVYLCASSLAARPNSPLHFGNGTRLTVT.

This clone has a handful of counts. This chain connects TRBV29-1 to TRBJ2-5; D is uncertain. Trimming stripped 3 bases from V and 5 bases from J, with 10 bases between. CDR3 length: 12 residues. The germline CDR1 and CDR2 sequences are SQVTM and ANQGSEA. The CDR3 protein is CSVDSARETQYF. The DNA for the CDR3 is TGCAGCGTTGATTCTGCGAGGGAGACCCAGTACTTC.

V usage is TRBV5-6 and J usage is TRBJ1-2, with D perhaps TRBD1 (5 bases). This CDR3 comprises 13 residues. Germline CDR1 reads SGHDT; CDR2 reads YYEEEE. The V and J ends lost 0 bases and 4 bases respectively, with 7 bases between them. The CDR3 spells CASSLDRPYGYTF. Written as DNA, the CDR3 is TGTGCCAGCAGCTTGGACAGGCCCTATGGCTACACCTTC.

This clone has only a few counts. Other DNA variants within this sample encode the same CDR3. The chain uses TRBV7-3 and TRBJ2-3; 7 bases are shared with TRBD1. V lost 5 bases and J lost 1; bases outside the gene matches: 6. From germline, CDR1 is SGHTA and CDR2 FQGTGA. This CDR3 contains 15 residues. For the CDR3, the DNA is TGTGCCAGCAGCCTTACAGGACAGGGCACAGATACGCAGTATTTT. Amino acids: CASSLTGQGTDTQYF.

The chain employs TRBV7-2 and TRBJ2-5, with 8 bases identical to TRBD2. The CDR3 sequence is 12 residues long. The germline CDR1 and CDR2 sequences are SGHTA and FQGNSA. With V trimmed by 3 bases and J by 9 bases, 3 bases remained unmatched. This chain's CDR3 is CASSLGGGPQYF. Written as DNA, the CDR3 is TGTGCCAGCAGCTTGGGCGGGGGGCCCCAGTACTTC.

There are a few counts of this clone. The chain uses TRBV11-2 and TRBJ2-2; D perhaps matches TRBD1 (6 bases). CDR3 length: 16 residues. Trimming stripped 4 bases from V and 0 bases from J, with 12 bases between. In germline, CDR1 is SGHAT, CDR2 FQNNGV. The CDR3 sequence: CASSWQGNPNTGELFF. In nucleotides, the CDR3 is TGTGCCAGCAGCTGGCAGGGGAACCCGAACACCGGGGAGCTGTTTTTT.

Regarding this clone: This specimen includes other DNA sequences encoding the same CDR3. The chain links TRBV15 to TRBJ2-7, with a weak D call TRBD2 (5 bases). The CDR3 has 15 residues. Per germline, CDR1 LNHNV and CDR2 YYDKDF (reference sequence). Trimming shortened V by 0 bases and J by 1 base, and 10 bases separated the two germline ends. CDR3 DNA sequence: TGTGCCACCAGCAGAGATCGACGGGGATCCTACGAGCAGTACTTC. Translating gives CATSRDRRGSYEQYF.

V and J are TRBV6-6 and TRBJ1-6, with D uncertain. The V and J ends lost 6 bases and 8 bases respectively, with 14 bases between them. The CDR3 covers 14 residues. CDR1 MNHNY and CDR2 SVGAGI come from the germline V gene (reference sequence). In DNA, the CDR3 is TGTGCCAGCAGATCCGGGAGGTTAGATTCACCCCTCCACTTT. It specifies CASRSGRLDSPLHF.

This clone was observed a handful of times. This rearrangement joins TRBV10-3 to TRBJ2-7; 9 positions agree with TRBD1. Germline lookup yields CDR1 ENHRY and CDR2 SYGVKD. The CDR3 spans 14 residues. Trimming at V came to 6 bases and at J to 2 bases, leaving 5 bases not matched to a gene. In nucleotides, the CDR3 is TGTGCCATCAGGGGACAGGGAGAAACCTACGAGCAGTACTTC. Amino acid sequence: CAIRGQGETYEQYF.

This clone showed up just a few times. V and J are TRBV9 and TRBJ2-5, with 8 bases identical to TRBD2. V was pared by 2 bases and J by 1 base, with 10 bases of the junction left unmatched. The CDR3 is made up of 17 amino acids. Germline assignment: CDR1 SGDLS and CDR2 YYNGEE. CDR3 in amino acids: CASSVAGGPTTQETQYF. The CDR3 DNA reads TGTGCCAGCAGCGTGGCGGGGGGACCTACGACCCAAGAGACCCAGTACTTC.

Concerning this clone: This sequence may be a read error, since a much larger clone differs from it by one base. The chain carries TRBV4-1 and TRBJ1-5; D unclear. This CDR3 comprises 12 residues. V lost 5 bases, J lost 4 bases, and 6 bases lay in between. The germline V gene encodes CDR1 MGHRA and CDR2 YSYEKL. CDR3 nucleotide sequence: TGCGCCAGCAGCTTAGGGAATCAGCCCCAGCATTTT. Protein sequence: CASSLGNQPQHF.

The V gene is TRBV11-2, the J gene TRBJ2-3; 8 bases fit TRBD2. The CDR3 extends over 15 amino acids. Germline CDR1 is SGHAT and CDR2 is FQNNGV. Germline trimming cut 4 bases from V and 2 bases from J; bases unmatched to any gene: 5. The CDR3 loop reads CASSSTLADTDTQYF. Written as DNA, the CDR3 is TGTGCCAGCAGCTCTACACTAGCGGACACAGATACGCAGTATTTT.

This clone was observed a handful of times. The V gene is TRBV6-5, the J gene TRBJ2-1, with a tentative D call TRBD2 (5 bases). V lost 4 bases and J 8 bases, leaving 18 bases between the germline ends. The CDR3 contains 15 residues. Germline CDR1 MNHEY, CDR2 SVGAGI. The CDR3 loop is CASSFFGVEGHEQFF. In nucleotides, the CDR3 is TGTGCCAGCAGTTTCTTCGGGGTGGAAGGACATGAGCAGTTCTTC.

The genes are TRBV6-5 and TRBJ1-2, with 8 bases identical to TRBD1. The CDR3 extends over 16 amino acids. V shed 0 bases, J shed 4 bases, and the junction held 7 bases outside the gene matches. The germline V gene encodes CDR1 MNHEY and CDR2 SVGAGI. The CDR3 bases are TGTGCCAGCAGTTACTCTGGACAGGGAAAAAGCTATGGCTACACCTTC. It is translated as CASSYSGQGKSYGYTF.

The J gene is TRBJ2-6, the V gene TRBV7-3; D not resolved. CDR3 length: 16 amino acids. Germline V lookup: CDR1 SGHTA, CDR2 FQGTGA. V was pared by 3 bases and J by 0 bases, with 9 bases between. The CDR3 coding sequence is TGTGCCAGCAGCTTCGACGGATACTCTGGGGCCAACGTCCTGACTTTC. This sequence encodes CASSFDGYSGANVLTF. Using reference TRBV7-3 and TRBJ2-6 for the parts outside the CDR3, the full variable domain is GAGVSQTPSNKVTEKGKYVELRCDPISGHTALYWYRQSLGQGPEFLIYFQGTGAADDSGLPNDRFFAVRPEGSVSTLKIQRTERGDSAVYLCASSFDGYSGANVLTFGAGSRLTVL.

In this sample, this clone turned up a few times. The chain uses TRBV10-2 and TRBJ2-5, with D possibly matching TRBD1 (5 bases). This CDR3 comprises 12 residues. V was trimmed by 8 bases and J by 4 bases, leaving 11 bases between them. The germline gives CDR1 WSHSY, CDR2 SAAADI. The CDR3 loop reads CASSVQGETQYF. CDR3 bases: TGCGCCAGCTCGGTTCAGGGAGAGACCCAGTACTTC.

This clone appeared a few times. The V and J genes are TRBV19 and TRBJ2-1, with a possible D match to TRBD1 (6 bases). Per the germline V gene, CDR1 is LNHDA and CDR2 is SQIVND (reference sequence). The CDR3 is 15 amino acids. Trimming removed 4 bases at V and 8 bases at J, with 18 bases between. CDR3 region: CASSRGQSPSYEQFF. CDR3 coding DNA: TGTGCCAGTAGTAGAGGACAGAGCCCTTCCTATGAGCAGTTCTTC.

Written as DNA, the CDR3 is TGTGCCAGCAGCTCTTTAAGGAGGACGGGGGTCCTTTACGAGCAGTACTTC. Translating gives CASSSLRRTGVLYEQYF. The chain carries TRBV21-1 and TRBJ2-7; whether TRBD2, the table's D call, matches the DNA was not checked. TRBV21-1 is flagged as a pseudogene. The CDR3 extends over 17 amino acids.

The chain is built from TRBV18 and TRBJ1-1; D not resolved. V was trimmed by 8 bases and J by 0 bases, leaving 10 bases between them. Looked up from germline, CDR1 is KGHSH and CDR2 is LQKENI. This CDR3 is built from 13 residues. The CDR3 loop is CASLGIVNTEAFF. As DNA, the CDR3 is TGTGCCAGCCTAGGGATCGTGAACACTGAAGCTTTCTTT.

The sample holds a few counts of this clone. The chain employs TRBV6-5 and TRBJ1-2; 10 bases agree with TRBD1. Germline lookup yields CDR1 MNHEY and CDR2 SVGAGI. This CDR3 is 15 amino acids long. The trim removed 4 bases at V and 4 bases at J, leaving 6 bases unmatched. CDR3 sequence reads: CASSLWTGGGYGYTF. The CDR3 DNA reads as TGTGCCAGCAGTTTGTGGACAGGGGGTGGCTATGGCTACACCTTC.

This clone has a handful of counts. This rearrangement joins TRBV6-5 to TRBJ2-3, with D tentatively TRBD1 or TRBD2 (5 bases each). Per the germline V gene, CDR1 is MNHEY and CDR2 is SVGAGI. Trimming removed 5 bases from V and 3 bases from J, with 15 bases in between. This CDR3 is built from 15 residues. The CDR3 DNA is TGTGCCAGCAGTCCCTCGGGACCGGGGACAGATACGCAGTATTTT. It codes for CASSPSGPGTDTQYF.

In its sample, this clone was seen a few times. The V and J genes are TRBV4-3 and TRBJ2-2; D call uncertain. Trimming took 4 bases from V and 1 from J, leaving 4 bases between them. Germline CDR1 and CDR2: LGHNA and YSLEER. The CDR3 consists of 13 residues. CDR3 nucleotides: TGCGCCAGCAGCCCAGGGAACACCGGGGAGCTGTTTTTT. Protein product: CASSPGNTGELFF.